This T cell receptor beta chain stems from a study of cytomegalovirus exposure and HLA in healthy donors. Whole-study context: The 100 to 150 validation repertoires were reported in a later analysis to have been generated on the same platform as the roughly 680 first-cohort repertoires. Study observations and caveats: Clusters of TCRs from the first cohort tended to co-occur in the 130 or so validation repertoires (as a later analysis found). Rarity characterized most TCR sequences, yet some public TCRs appeared in many donors. In vitro testing confirmed a few CMV-associated chains as specific for CMV antigens.

A note on this clone: Its antigen is currently unknown.

Profiled with immunoSEQ multiplex PCR; TCRdb holds only in-frame clones, not every one. The sample contains about 190,000 clones, roughly 80% of which appear only once. Sequenced sample: PBMCs. This TCR came from a man between 18 and 35 years old in good health and CMV-seropositive.

In DNA form, the CDR3 reads TGTGCCAGCAGTCCCTATCGGACAGGGGCCTACGAGCAGTACTTC. It codes for CASSPYRTGAYEQYF. This chain connects TRBV6-5 to TRBJ2-7, with 9 bases matching TRBD1. V lost 5 bases, J lost 2 bases, and 7 bases stayed unmatched. Germline values: CDR1 MNHEY, CDR2 SVGAGI. There are 15 residues in the CDR3.